Below, 25 T cell receptor beta chains from the same sample are listed, as sequenced in a study of cytomegalovirus exposure and HLA in healthy donors. It was with 60 Vbeta and 13 Jbeta primers that the PCR ran. The data were produced by immunoSEQ multiplex PCR, yet TCRdb's version contains in-frame clones alone and is incomplete. The data show tens of thousands of clones, about 76% seen once. Sequencing was performed on PBMCs. The origin of the receptors is a male donor in good health and CMV-seropositive.

This chain connects TRBV9 to TRBJ1-5; 10 bases are a match to TRBD1. Germline CDR1 is SGDLS and CDR2 is YYNGEE. CDR3 length equals 16 residues. J lost 6 bases, V lost 3 bases, and 9 bases had no gene match. This CDR3 is CASSGGAGTGVQPQHF. CDR3 sequence (DNA): TGTGCCAGCAGCGGTGGGGCGGGGACAGGGGTTCAGCCCCAGCATTTT. Filled out from reference TRBV9 and TRBJ1-5, the complete variable domain reads DSGVTQTPKHLITATGQRVTLRCSPRSGDLSVYWYQQSLDQGLQFLIQYYNGEERAKGNILERFSAQQFPDLHSELNLSSLELGDSALYFCASSGGAGTGVQPQHFGDGTRLSIL.

The chain couples TRBV10-3 to TRBJ2-1; TRBD2 is a possible D gene (6 bases). V lost 6 bases and J lost 5, with 17 bases in between. The CDR3 length is 15 residues. CDR1 is ENHRY, CDR2 SYGVKD, per germline. CDR3 residues: CAIRRGLGTDNEQFF. Here the CDR3 DNA reads TGTGCCATCAGACGTGGTCTGGGGACTGACAATGAGCAGTTCTTC.

The chain combines TRBV15 with TRBJ2-1; weak D call: TRBD1 (6 bases). Germline V gene data show CDR1 as LNHNV and CDR2 as YYDKDF (reference sequence). The CDR3 is 14 amino acids. Between the trimmed V and J ends, which lost 0 bases and 6 bases, there was a span of 9 bases. The CDR3 nucleotides read TGTGCCACCAGCAGAGACAGGGGTGCCAATGAGCAGTTCTTC. Encoded protein: CATSRDRGANEQFF.

The gene calls are TRBV9 and TRBJ1-6, with TRBD1 matching 7 bases. The CDR3 extends over 15 amino acids. Germline CDR1 SGDLS, CDR2 YYNGEE. V was pared by 2 bases and J by 9 bases, with 8 bases of the junction left unmatched. CDR3 nucleotide sequence: TGTGCCAGCAGCGTGGGACAGCTAGCAGGTTCACCCCTCCACTTT. Translation: CASSVGQLAGSPLHF.

This chain links TRBV7-2 with TRBJ1-2, with 9 nucleotides matching TRBD1. The germline gives CDR1 SGHTA, CDR2 FQGNSA. The CDR3 consists of 16 residues. Trimming took 4 bases from V and 2 from J; bases not matched to a gene: 8. CDR3 coding DNA: TGTGCCAGCAGCTATTCTACAGGGGGCGCGAACTATGGCTACACCTTC. Protein sequence: CASSYSTGGANYGYTF.

This clone was recorded a few times. This rearrangement joins TRBV7-9 to TRBJ1-4; 7 bases fit TRBD1. The germline V gene encodes CDR1 SEHNR and CDR2 FQNEAQ (reference sequence). The CDR3 runs to 14 residues. V trimming: 5 bases; J trimming: 8 bases; junction bases outside the gene matches: 8. This CDR3 reads CASSSDRVGEKLFF. DNA for the CDR3: TGTGCCAGCAGCAGCGACAGGGTTGGGGAAAAACTGTTTTTT.

This clone was counted a single time. CDR3 sequence: CASSKRQGGWYNEQFF. CDR3 coding DNA: TGTGCCAGTAGTAAGCGACAGGGGGGGTGGTACAATGAGCAGTTCTTC. The chain has TRBV19 and TRBJ2-1; 9 positions match TRBD1. The trim removed 4 bases at V and 4 bases at J, leaving 8 bases unmatched. The CDR3 is made up of 16 amino acids. Germline assignment: CDR1 LNHDA and CDR2 SQIVND (reference sequence).

The chain carries TRBV4-3 and TRBJ2-7; D is undetermined. This CDR3 is 14 amino acids long. V shed 2 bases and J shed 0 bases, with 8 bases lying between them. Looked up from germline, CDR1 is LGHNA and CDR2 is YSLEER. In DNA, the CDR3 is TGCGCCAGCAGCCAATCTCGGTACTCCTACGAGCAGTACTTC. Amino acid sequence: CASSQSRYSYEQYF.

CDR3 sequence reads: CASSSQGYGANVLTF. CDR3 DNA sequence: TGTGCCAGCAGCTCTCAGGGGTATGGGGCCAACGTCCTGACTTTC. The chain carries TRBV5-4 and TRBJ2-6; D possibly corresponds to TRBD1 (6 bases). Looked up from germline, CDR1 is SGHNT and CDR2 is YYREEE (reference sequence). The CDR3 is made up of 15 amino acids. Between the trimmed V and J ends, which lost 3 bases and 3 bases, there was a span of 10 bases.

This rearrangement joins TRBV19 to TRBJ2-7; TRBD1 matches 10 bases. Unmatched junction bases numbered 6, after V lost 7 bases and J lost 0 bases. In germline, CDR1 is LNHDA, CDR2 SQIVND (reference sequence). The CDR3 runs 15 residues. The CDR3 DNA sequence: TGTGCCAGTAACTCGGGACAGGGGTTCTCCTACGAGCAGTACTTC. Translated, it gives CASNSGQGFSYEQYF.

This chain links TRBV2 with TRBJ1-1; the match to TRBD1 covers 7 bases. CDR3 length: 13 amino acids. In germline, CDR1 is SNHLY, CDR2 FYNNEI. J lost 4 bases, V lost 8 bases, and 7 bases had no gene match. The CDR3 loop reads CASGSRGSTEAFF. Here the CDR3 DNA reads TGTGCCAGCGGGAGCAGGGGGAGCACTGAAGCTTTCTTT. Filled out from reference TRBV2 and TRBJ1-1, the complete variable domain reads EPEVTQTPSHQVTQMGQEVILRCVPISNHLYFYWYRQILGQKVEFLVSFYNNEISEKSEIFDDQFSVERPDGSNFTLKIRSTKLEDSAMYFCASGSRGSTEAFFGQGTRLTVV.

The genes are TRBV7-2 and TRBJ1-5, with 7 bases identical to TRBD1. Germline V lookup: CDR1 SGHTA, CDR2 FQGNSA. The CDR3 contains 15 residues. Trimming removed 3 bases from V and 1 base from J; junction bases left unmatched: 3. The DNA for the CDR3 is TGTGCCAGCAGCTTCTCAGGGGGAAGCAATCAGCCCCAGCATTTT. Amino acid sequence: CASSFSGGSNQPQHF.

The V call is TRBV7-2, the J call TRBJ2-7, with 10 positions matching TRBD2. CDR1 and CDR2 from the germline V gene are SGHTA and FQGNSA. This CDR3 is 15 amino acids long. After removal of 7 bases from V and 2 bases from J, the junction contained 8 bases not matched to a gene. CDR3 region: CASKRGLAITYEQYF. The CDR3 nucleotides read TGTGCCAGCAAAAGGGGACTAGCGATAACCTACGAGCAGTACTTC.

V usage is TRBV7-8 and J usage is TRBJ2-5; D is perhaps TRBD2 (5 bases). The CDR3 has 13 residues. Germline V gene lookup returns CDR1 SGHVS and CDR2 FQNEAQ. The germline V and J ends were trimmed by 1 base and 11 bases, with 14 bases remaining between them. The CDR3 reads CASSLEKFGEQYF. The CDR3 DNA is TGTGCCAGCAGCTTAGAAAAGTTTGGGGAGCAGTACTTC.

In its sample, this clone was seen a few times. V usage is TRBV28 and J usage is TRBJ1-2; TRBD1 matches 10 bases. CDR1 and CDR2 (germline): MDHEN, SYDVKM. This CDR3 region has 15 residues. V dropped 7 bases and J dropped 5; count of bases not matched to a gene: 10. In nucleotides, the CDR3 is TGTGCCAGCAATGCCCAGGGACAGGGGATTTATGGCTACACCTTC. It codes for CASNAQGQGIYGYTF.

V and J are TRBV5-1 and TRBJ2-1, with 9 bases lining up with TRBD2. The CDR3 spans 16 residues. After removal of 0 bases from V and 2 bases from J, the junction contained 3 bases not matched to a gene. CDR1 and CDR2 (germline): SGHRS, YFSETQ. The CDR3 here is CASSLGSSGTYNEQFF. The DNA of the CDR3 is TGCGCCAGCAGCTTGGGGTCTAGCGGGACCTACAATGAGCAGTTCTTC.

CDR3 in amino acids: CASSLQGAATGELFF. The CDR3 nucleotides read TGTGCCAGCAGTTTACAGGGGGCGGCCACCGGGGAGCTGTTTTTT. V is TRBV27 and J is TRBJ2-2, with 8 nucleotides matching TRBD1. This CDR3 region has 15 residues. From germline, CDR1 is MNHEY and CDR2 SMNVEV (reference sequence). J lost 4 bases, V lost 2 bases, and 3 bases had no gene match.

V and J are TRBV30 and TRBJ2-7, with a possible D match to TRBD1 (6 bases). Germline loops: CDR1 GTSNPN, CDR2 SVGIG (reference sequence). Trimming stripped 0 bases from V and 4 bases from J, with 7 bases between. The CDR3 totals 12 residues. CDR3 bases: TGTGCCTGGAGTGTACAGGGTTACGAGCAGTACTTC. This translates into CAWSVQGYEQYF.

This clone showed up just a few times. The chain carries TRBV6-4 and TRBJ1-2, with D unclear. With 6 bases removed from V and 4 bases from J, the gap between germline ends came to 12 bases. The CDR3 runs 13 residues. Germline-derived CDR1 and CDR2 are MRHNA and SNTAGT. The CDR3 DNA reads TGTGCCAGCAGCCGCGGACTATCCTATGGCTACACCTTC. It codes for CASSRGLSYGYTF.

V gene TRBV2 combines with J gene TRBJ1-4; D unclear. Germline values: CDR1 SNHLY, CDR2 FYNNEI. The V gene lost 5 bases and the J gene lost 0 bases, with 16 bases spanning the gap. The length of the CDR3 is 17 residues. CDR3 protein: CASSPQLGKATNEKLFF. CDR3 sequence (DNA): TGTGCCAGCAGTCCTCAATTGGGCAAAGCAACTAATGAAAAACTGTTTTTT.

The V gene is TRBV6-5, the J gene TRBJ1-5; TRBD1 matches at 7 bases. Germline trimming cut 5 bases from V and 4 bases from J; bases unmatched to any gene: 5. The CDR3 has 14 residues. The germline V gene encodes CDR1 MNHEY and CDR2 SVGAGI. For the CDR3, the DNA is TGTGCCAGCAGTGGTAGGGGGCGAAATCAGCCCCAGCATTTT. The encoded protein is CASSGRGRNQPQHF.

This clone was detected only once. This chain connects TRBV5-1 to TRBJ2-5; 10 bases fit TRBD1. The V segment lost 4 bases and the J segment 5 bases; nucleotides outside the gene matches: 8. CDR3 length: 15 residues. In germline, CDR1 is SGHRS, CDR2 YFSETQ. CDR3 coding DNA: TGCGCCAGCAGCGATTTGGGACAGGGGTGGGAGACCCAGTACTTC. Its translation: CASSDLGQGWETQYF. Supplemented by reference TRBV5-1 and TRBJ2-5, the full variable domain reads KAGVTQTPRYLIKTRGQQVTLSCSPISGHRSVSWYQQTPGQGLQFLFEYFSETQRNKGNFPGRFSGRQFSNSRSEMNVSTLELGDSALYLCASSDLGQGWETQYFGPGTRLLVL.

This chain joins TRBV19 and TRBJ2-7, with TRBD1 matching over 11 bases. V lost 4 bases and J lost 3; bases outside the gene matches: 2. This CDR3 has 14 residues. Germline V gene data show CDR1 as LNHDA and CDR2 as SQIVND (reference sequence). The CDR3 DNA sequence: TGTGCCAGTAGTAGGACAGGGGGCAACTACGAGCAGTACTTC. It specifies CASSRTGGNYEQYF.

This chain joins TRBV5-3 and TRBJ2-6; tentatively, D is TRBD1 (6 bases). TRBV5-3 is filed as an ORF, its function uncertain. This CDR3 comprises 16 residues. V was pared by 4 bases and J by 0 bases, with 11 bases between. CDR3 sequence (DNA): TGTGCCAGAAGCCAAGGACAGCCCTCTGGGGCCAACGTCCTGACTTTC. It translates to CARSQGQPSGANVLTF.

The chain joins TRBV5-5 to TRBJ2-7; TRBD2 aligns across 9 bases. CDR1 and CDR2 (germline): SGHKS, YYEKEE (reference sequence). CDR3 size: 17 residues. The J segment lost 5 bases and the V segment lost 4 bases, leaving 16 bases of the junction unmatched. CDR3 loop: CASSPEVGRGGLHEQYF. As DNA, the CDR3 is TGTGCCAGCAGCCCGGAGGTTGGGCGGGGGGGCCTCCACGAGCAGTACTTC.